A single sample gave rise to the 19 T cell receptor beta chains below, sequenced in a study of long-term antiretroviral therapy in people with HIV. Investigators performed immunoSEQ version v3.0 at survey level. Some clones are missing from TCRdb's copy, which holds only in-frame ones; the method was immunoSEQ multiplex PCR. The sample yields just over 35,000 clones, roughly 87% seen once. The input for sequencing was unsorted PBMCs, taken 0.6 years after starting antiretroviral therapy. These receptors were taken from a man between 18 and 29 years old with HIV.

The chain employs TRBV27 and TRBJ2-7, with a weak D call TRBD2 (6 bases). Germline CDR1 MNHEY, CDR2 SMNVEV (reference sequence). With 0 bases removed from V and 1 base from J, the gap between germline ends came to 16 bases. The CDR3 consists of 17 residues. The CDR3 loop reads CASSLSISGLRSYEQYF. DNA for the CDR3: TGTGCCAGCAGTTTATCGATCTCGGGACTCAGGTCCTACGAGCAGTACTTC.

DNA of the CDR3: TGCGCCAGCAGCCAAGGGGGGACAGCTAGCACTGAAGCTTTCTTT. Amino acids: CASSQGGTASTEAFF. V usage is TRBV4-3 and J usage is TRBJ1-1, with 7 bases identical to TRBD1. CDR3 length: 15 amino acids. V was clipped by 1 base and J by 4 bases; unmatched bases: 6. CDR1 is LGHNA and CDR2 is YSLEER in the germline V gene.

The V gene is TRBV28, the J gene TRBJ1-5; TRBD1 might be the D (5 bases). Trimming removed 7 bases at V and 0 bases at J, with 13 bases between. In germline, CDR1 is MDHEN, CDR2 SYDVKM. CDR3 length: 15 amino acids. The CDR3 loop is CASTQGGYSNQPQHF. In DNA, the CDR3 is TGTGCCAGCACCCAGGGAGGATATAGCAATCAGCCCCAGCATTTT.

V and J are TRBV7-2 and TRBJ2-7; 8 nucleotides match TRBD2. Trimming cost V 5 bases and J 1 base; bases outside gene matches: 7. The germline CDR1 and CDR2 sequences are SGHTA and FQGNSA. CDR3 length: 15 amino acids. CDR3 in DNA: TGTGCCAGCAGCCTTGGACTAGCCTATTCCTACGAGCAGTACTTC. This encodes CASSLGLAYSYEQYF. The whole variable domain, remainder taken from reference TRBV7-2 and TRBJ2-7, is GAGVSQSPSNKVTEKGKDVELRCDPISGHTALYWYRQSLGQGLEFLIYFQGNSAPDKSGLPSDRFSAERTGGSVSTLTIQRTQQEDSAVYLCASSLGLAYSYEQYFGPGTRLTVT.

This rearrangement joins TRBV6-5 to TRBJ1-1, with D possibly matching TRBD1 (5 bases). The CDR3 runs to 13 residues. Trimming left V 2 bases short and J 11 bases short, with 15 bases between. The V gene's germline CDR1 is MNHEY and CDR2 SVGAGI. The CDR3 DNA follows: TGTGCCAGCAGTTACGGGCAGGGCCGGTACGCTTTCTTT. It is translated as CASSYGQGRYAFF.

This clone has a handful of counts. This sequence joins TRBV7-8 and TRBJ1-4; D gene ambiguous. V was pared by 5 bases and J by 2 bases, with 12 bases between. The CDR3 length is 15 residues. Germline loops: CDR1 SGHVS, CDR2 FQNEAQ. The CDR3 nucleotides are TGTGCCAGCAGCCAAACATCTGGGACTAATGAAAAACTGTTTTTT. Its translation is CASSQTSGTNEKLFF.

The chain joins TRBV7-8 to TRBJ1-2; D gene unclear. With 5 bases removed from V and 4 bases from J, the gap between germline ends came to 8 bases. Germline loops: CDR1 SGHVS, CDR2 FQNEAQ. The CDR3 is 12 amino acids. The CDR3 sequence is CASSQRTYGYTF. The CDR3 DNA sequence: TGTGCCAGCAGCCAGAGAACCTATGGCTACACCTTC. The whole variable domain, filled in from reference TRBV7-8 and TRBJ1-2, reads GAGVSQSPRYKVAKRGQDVALRCDPISGHVSLFWYQQALGQGPEFLTYFQNEAQLDKSGLPSDRFFAERPEGSVSTLKIQRTQQEDSAVYLCASSQRTYGYTFGSGTRLTVV.

The J gene is TRBJ2-5, the V gene TRBV7-8; D not certain. V dropped 4 bases and J dropped 1 base, with 7 bases sitting between them. The CDR3 has 13 residues. Germline CDR1 and CDR2: SGHVS and FQNEAQ. Written as DNA, the CDR3 is TGTGCCAGCAGCTCGGAGATCCAAGAGACCCAGTACTTC. This gives the protein CASSSEIQETQYF. The complete variable domain, with remaining parts taken from reference TRBV7-8 and TRBJ2-5, reads GAGVSQSPRYKVAKRGQDVALRCDPISGHVSLFWYQQALGQGPEFLTYFQNEAQLDKSGLPSDRFFAERPEGSVSTLKIQRTQQEDSAVYLCASSSEIQETQYFGPGTRLLVL.

This clone appeared a few times. This chain links TRBV7-9 with TRBJ1-4, with D possibly being TRBD1 (5 bases). Germline V gene sequence: CDR1 SEHNR, CDR2 FQNEAQ (reference sequence). V was pared by 4 bases and J by 0 bases, with 9 bases between. The CDR3 runs to 15 residues. Written as DNA, the CDR3 is TGTGCCAGCAGCTCGGGACGGCCAACTAATGAAAAACTGTTTTTT. It translates to CASSSGRPTNEKLFF.

The chain combines TRBV2 with TRBJ2-3; 9 positions agree with TRBD2. Germline V gene data show CDR1 as SNHLY and CDR2 as FYNNEI. The CDR3 has 14 residues. The J segment lost 1 base and the V segment lost 6 bases, leaving 2 bases of the junction unmatched. The CDR3 sequence is CASSWTSGTDTQYF. DNA of the CDR3: TGTGCCAGCAGCTGGACTAGCGGCACAGATACGCAGTATTTT.

The rearrangement links TRBV28 to TRBJ2-7; weak D call: TRBD2 (6 bases). Trimming shortened V by 3 bases and J by 2 bases, and 17 bases separated the two germline ends. Germline assignment: CDR1 MDHEN and CDR2 SYDVKM. This CDR3 has 16 amino acids. The CDR3: CASSFGHTWGAYEQYF. The CDR3 nucleotides read TGTGCCAGCAGTTTTGGACACACATGGGGGGCCTACGAGCAGTACTTC.

The chain recombines TRBV7-8 with TRBJ2-3; 9 nucleotides agree with TRBD2. The junction had 5 bases not matched to a gene; V was cut back by 7 bases and J by 0 bases. The germline gives CDR1 SGHVS, CDR2 FQNEAQ. The CDR3 is 15 residues long. This CDR3 is CASNPLAGSTDTQYF. The CDR3 nucleotides read TGTGCCAGCAACCCTCTAGCGGGGAGCACAGATACGCAGTATTTT.

This clone has only one observation. This sequence joins TRBV5-5 and TRBJ2-4; 7 bases agree with TRBD2. The germline gives CDR1 SGHKS, CDR2 YYEKEE (reference sequence). V shed 2 bases, J shed 7 bases, and the junction held 0 bases outside the gene matches. This CDR3 region has 12 residues. CDR3 nucleotides: TGTGCCAGCAGCTTCGGGGGGAACATTCAGTACTTC. Protein: CASSFGGNIQYF.

The chain is built from TRBV7-2 and TRBJ2-7, with D perhaps TRBD1 (5 bases). CDR1 SGHTA and CDR2 FQGNSA come from the germline V gene. Trimming took off 2 bases at V and 4 bases at J, with 9 bases between the two ends. This CDR3 is built from 13 residues. CDR3 loop: CASSLLYRYEQYF. The CDR3 DNA follows: TGTGCCAGCAGCTTACTCTACAGGTACGAGCAGTACTTC.

The chain recombines TRBV7-3 with TRBJ2-6; possibly TRBD1 for D (6 bases). Germline values: CDR1 SGHTA, CDR2 FQGTGA. The CDR3 is 19 residues long. V lost 5 bases, J lost 0 bases, and 20 bases lay in between. Here the CDR3 reads CASSPQTGGLLSGANVLTF. As DNA, the CDR3 is TGTGCCAGCAGCCCTCAGACAGGAGGACTTCTCTCTGGGGCCAACGTCCTGACTTTC. Full variable domain (remainder filled in from reference TRBV7-3 and TRBJ2-6): GAGVSQTPSNKVTEKGKYVELRCDPISGHTALYWYRQSLGQGPEFLIYFQGTGAADDSGLPNDRFFAVRPEGSVSTLKIQRTERGDSAVYLCASSPQTGGLLSGANVLTFGAGSRLTVL.

The chain is built from TRBV6-5 and TRBJ1-2; D is perhaps TRBD1 (5 bases). Germline assignment: CDR1 MNHEY and CDR2 SVGAGI. This CDR3 is built from 13 residues. Trimming left V 0 bases short and J 4 bases short, with 6 bases between. The CDR3 loop is CASSYSGVYGYTF. In nucleotides, the CDR3 is TGTGCCAGCAGTTACTCGGGGGTCTATGGCTACACCTTC.

The chain uses TRBV28 and TRBJ2-7, with TRBD2 identical over 11 bases. In germline, CDR1 is MDHEN, CDR2 SYDVKM. V gave up 3 bases and J gave up 0 bases; unmatched junction bases: 19. CDR3 length: 21 amino acids. In nucleotides, the CDR3 is TGTGCCAGCAGTTTCTTACGGAGCCAGGGACTAGCGGAGGTGGGCTCCTACGAGCAGTACTTC. It yields the protein CASSFLRSQGLAEVGSYEQYF.

The gene calls are TRBV9 and TRBJ2-7; D is ambiguous. In germline, CDR1 is SGDLS, CDR2 YYNGEE. V gave up 0 bases and J gave up 3 bases, with 13 bases separating them. The CDR3 contains 15 residues. The CDR3 DNA is TGTGCCAGCAGCGTAGGGGCCTCGCCGGACTACGAGCAGTACTTC. It encodes CASSVGASPDYEQYF.

The chain recombines TRBV28 with TRBJ2-1; D call uncertain. Trimming left V 2 bases short and J 4 bases short, with 6 bases between. Germline CDR1 MDHEN, CDR2 SYDVKM. The CDR3 covers 13 residues. The CDR3 is CASSLPRYNEQFF. The CDR3 coding sequence is TGTGCCAGCAGTTTACCCAGATACAATGAGCAGTTCTTC.